These 5 T cell receptor beta chains share one sample of origin, sequenced in a study of cytomegalovirus exposure and HLA in healthy donors. Vbeta (60) and Jbeta (13) primers were used in the PCR. Using immunoSEQ multiplex PCR, the repertoire was profiled, and TCRdb retains in-frame clones only, with some absent. There are approximately 150,000 clones in the sample; 65% to 80% occur only once, and around an eighth lies in the top ten. The sample was PBMCs. The receptor set was obtained from a man aged 35-49 years in good health and CMV-seropositive.

The gene calls are TRBV15 and TRBJ1-4; TRBD1 might be the D (5 bases). The CDR3 spans 15 residues. V was cut by 5 bases and J by 3 bases, with 13 bases left in between. CDR1 and CDR2 (germline): LNHNV, YYDKDF (reference sequence). The CDR3 nucleotides are TGTGCCACCAGCCCCCCCGGGGGTCCTAATGAAAAACTGTTTTTT. It yields the protein CATSPPGGPNEKLFF.

This rearrangement joins TRBV5-5 to TRBJ2-4; TRBD2 matches 11 bases. Germline V gene sequence: CDR1 SGHKS, CDR2 YYEKEE (reference sequence). The CDR3 totals 15 residues. J was trimmed by 8 bases and V by 5 bases; bases with no gene match: 9. This chain's CDR3 is CASSPASGRMDIQYF. The CDR3 coding sequence is TGTGCCAGCAGTCCTGCTAGCGGGAGGATGGACATTCAGTACTTC.

The chain links TRBV7-2 to TRBJ2-1; possible D gene TRBD2, 5 bases. Germline V gene data show CDR1 as SGHTA and CDR2 as FQGNSA. The V and J ends lost 6 bases and 8 bases respectively, with 17 bases between them. The CDR3 totals 14 residues. The CDR3, as DNA: TGTGCCAGCAGGCAAGACCCTCTAGCCCATGAGCAGTTCTTC. Residues: CASRQDPLAHEQFF.

This clone showed up just once. In DNA form, the CDR3 reads TGCAGCGTTGTGACTAGCGGGAGCAATGAGCAGTTCTTC. Translated, it gives CSVVTSGSNEQFF. The J gene is TRBJ2-1, the V gene TRBV29-1, with 12 positions matching TRBD2. CDR1 SQVTM and CDR2 ANQGSEA come from the germline V gene. This CDR3 contains 13 residues. J lost 6 bases, V lost 4 bases, and 1 base had no gene match.

The CDR3 DNA reads as TGTGCCAGTAGTTCGCAACAGGGGGCCGGGGAGCTGTTTTTT. It translates to CASSSQQGAGELFF. The chain recombines TRBV19 with TRBJ2-2, with 8 bases matching TRBD1. With 5 bases clipped from V and 6 bases from J, the junction kept 5 bases outside the gene matches. Germline values: CDR1 LNHDA, CDR2 SQIVND (reference sequence). The CDR3 runs to 14 residues.